The clone carrying this T cell receptor beta chain was seen repeatedly, ten times or more. Unique molecular identifiers were included in an RNA-based 3' RACE TCR library. One entry per CDR3 protein, called by TCRdb with MiXCR from the 3' RACE reads. The table lists approximately 89,000 distinct CDR3 sequences, roughly 6.7% of them singletons, with 0.85% to 1.2% in the top ten. Sample treatment: PENTA 11 planned treatment interruption arm or continuous ART arm. This record comes from a study of HIV-infected children after antiretroviral therapy interruption. CDR3 length: 15 amino acids. The V and J ends lost 6 bases and 0 bases respectively, with 16 bases between them. The V gene's germline CDR1 is DFQATT and CDR2 SNEGSKA (reference sequence).

The chain carries TRBV20-1 and TRBJ2-3, with D hard to call. The receptor was derived from a pool of human donors with HIV. The sequencing here drew on CD45RA+ CD4+ T cells from PBMCs, pooled from several time points, taken from a donor given antiretroviral therapy, either interrupted or continuous. The subset is: naive CD4+ CD45RA+ CD45RO- T cells. The CDR3 DNA reads TGCAGTGCCCCACTAATAGCAGTCAGCACAGATACGCAGTATTTT. This codes for CSAPLIAVSTDTQYF.